There are many counts of the clone carrying this T cell receptor (beta chain). What it binds is unknown. This specimen comes from a study of regulatory T cells in long-lasting Graves disease. Broader study findings: Public clonotype sharing was higher in persistent than newly diagnosed patients.

Investigators prepared the TCR beta libraries by applying iRepertoire HTBI primers and Arm-PCR of CDR3 regions. Using its own MiXCR run on the multiplex PCR reads, TCRdb lists one record per CDR3 protein. The table lists about 470,000 distinct CDR3 sequences, roughly 20% of them singletons, with over 7.5% in the top ten. Time point denoted: persistent/refractory GD, antithyroid drugs over 5 years with positive TRAb. Following extraction of RNA from PBMCs, that RNA was used to make the TCR library. The patients were drawn from one endocrinology department in Xi'an, China. The TCR comes from a female donor with Graves disease. Sequencing was performed on peripheral blood mononuclear cells (PBMCs), taken when the disease was refractory, from a patient treated with antithyroid drugs.

CDR3 region: CASRRISGTGELFF. CDR3 nucleotide sequence: TGTGCCAGCCGGCGCATCAGCGGCACCGGGGAGCTGTTTTTT. V is TRBV7-2 and J is TRBJ2-2; possible D gene TRBD2, 5 bases. This CDR3 has 14 amino acids. V lost 8 bases and J 4 bases, leaving 14 bases between the germline ends. Germline V gene lookup returns CDR1 SGHTA and CDR2 FQGNSA.